The 26 T cell receptor beta chains in this list originate from one sample, sequenced in a study of metastatic and nonmetastatic thyroid tumors. TCRdb called clones again from the PCR reads with MiXCR. The data show about 15,000 clones, around 25% seen once. Patients had received no treatment of any kind before thyroid surgery. Sequencing used tumor tissue. These receptors were obtained from a female donor with papillary thyroid cancer or a benign thyroid nodule (not recorded which). Some clones in this sample may be carry-over from other donors' samples.

The rearrangement joins TRBV7-2 to TRBJ1-5; D is unclear. V was pared by 2 bases and J by 1 base, with 3 bases between. The CDR3 contains 13 residues. Germline CDR1 is SGHTA and CDR2 is FQGNSA. The CDR3 here is CASSLQSNQPQHF. In DNA form, the CDR3 reads TGTGCCAGCAGCTTACAGAGCAATCAGCCCCAGCATTTT.

The chain combines TRBV5-1 with TRBJ2-1; no firm D call. The CDR3 has 14 residues. Germline assignment: CDR1 SGHRS and CDR2 YFSETQ. Trimming removed 0 bases from V and 7 bases from J, with 11 bases in between. DNA for the CDR3: TGCGCCAGCAGCTTGGGGTCAGGTCCTAATGAGCAGTTCTTC. This gives the protein CASSLGSGPNEQFF.

This clone is labeled medium-sized. CDR3: CASSLAPASYEQYF. CDR3 nucleotides: TGCGCCAGCAGCTTGGCCCCAGCCTCCTACGAGCAGTACTTC. V is TRBV5-1 and J is TRBJ2-7; D uncertain. V was pared by 0 bases and J by 0 bases, with 7 bases between. CDR1 SGHRS and CDR2 YFSETQ come from the germline V gene. The CDR3 is made up of 14 amino acids.

The gene calls are TRBV20-1 and TRBJ2-1; D not certain. This CDR3 region has 14 residues. Germline V gene data show CDR1 as DFQATT and CDR2 as SNEGSKA (reference sequence). With 3 bases removed from V and 7 bases from J, the gap between germline ends came to 16 bases. In DNA form, the CDR3 reads TGCAGTGCTAGCAGGACGGTGGTGGTGAATGAGCAGTTCTTC. Amino acids: CSASRTVVVNEQFF.

This clone was recorded at least ten times. V usage is TRBV11-2 and J usage is TRBJ1-4; 7 bases agree with TRBD1. J was trimmed by 5 bases and V by 3 bases; bases with no gene match: 9. CDR1 is SGHAT, CDR2 FQNNGV, per germline. This CDR3 is 16 amino acids long. For the CDR3, the DNA is TGTGCCAGCAGCTTGGGATCCGGGACAGTGAATGAAAAACTGTTTTTT. This sequence encodes CASSLGSGTVNEKLFF.

At least ten counts were recorded for this clone. Other DNA variants within this sample encode the same CDR3. The rearrangement joins TRBV5-5 to TRBJ2-6; D is perhaps TRBD2 (6 bases). Germline V lookup: CDR1 SGHKS, CDR2 YYEKEE (reference sequence). V gave up 3 bases and J gave up 2 bases, with 9 bases separating them. The CDR3 contains 15 residues. CDR3 region: CASSSWRAGANVLTF. CDR3 in DNA: TGTGCCAGCAGCTCGTGGAGGGCTGGGGCCAACGTCCTGACTTTC.

This clone was picked up many times. The V gene is TRBV7-6, the J gene TRBJ2-6; D may correspond to TRBD1 or TRBD2 (5 bases each). CDR1 and CDR2 (germline): SGHVS, FNYEAQ. The CDR3 extends over 14 amino acids. V was trimmed by 3 bases and J by 2 bases, leaving 5 bases between them. CDR3 loop: CASSLGPGANVLTF. The CDR3 region has the DNA TGTGCCAGCAGCTTGGGACCTGGGGCCAACGTCCTGACTTTC. Full variable domain (outside the CDR3, taken from reference TRBV7-6 and TRBJ2-6): GAGVSQSPRYKVTKRGQDVALRCDPISGHVSLYWYRQALGQGPEFLTYFNYEAQQDKSGLPNDRFSAERPEGSISTLTIQRTEQRDSAMYRCASSLGPGANVLTFGAGSRLTVL.

This clone was recorded at least ten times. The chain uses TRBV5-4 and TRBJ2-6; D not certain. Germline-derived CDR1 and CDR2 are SGHNT and YYREEE (reference sequence). The CDR3 is 17 amino acids. V was clipped by 0 bases and J by 0 bases, with 10 bases between them. For the CDR3, the DNA is TGTGCCAGCAGCTTGGACGGACGGACCTCTGGGGCCAACGTCCTGACTTTC. Translation: CASSLDGRTSGANVLTF.

This clone rates as large (0.1 to 1%). This chain connects TRBV5-1 to TRBJ2-7, with 8 bases that match TRBD2. In germline, CDR1 is SGHRS, CDR2 YFSETQ. With 4 bases clipped from V and 3 bases from J, the junction kept 12 bases outside the gene matches. The CDR3 extends over 16 amino acids. The CDR3 region has the DNA TGCGCCAGCAGCCTCTTGGGGCGGGGGGAGATCTACGAGCAGTACTTC. Translated: CASSLLGRGEIYEQYF.

This clone has more than one count but fewer than ten. The rearrangement joins TRBV12-3 or TRBV12-4 to TRBJ2-4; D is unresolved. V was clipped by 5 bases and J by 3 bases, with 11 bases between them. The CDR3 runs to 14 residues. In DNA, the CDR3 is TGTGCCAGCAGTAACCAGAACTACAAAAACATTCAGTACTTC. This encodes CASSNQNYKNIQYF.

The chain employs TRBV24-1 and TRBJ2-5; 7 bases map to TRBD1. Germline lookup yields CDR1 KGHDR and CDR2 SFDVKD. This CDR3 spans 14 amino acids. With 7 bases clipped from V and 2 bases from J, the junction kept 6 bases outside the gene matches. The CDR3 is CATSFTGQQETQYF. Here the CDR3 DNA reads TGTGCCACCAGCTTTACGGGACAGCAAGAGACCCAGTACTTC.

This clone was observed a handful of times. This chain links TRBV19 with TRBJ1-5; no definite D call. V was cut by 1 base and J by 3 bases, with 7 bases left in between. The germline V gene has CDR1 LNHDA and CDR2 SQIVND (reference sequence). The length of the CDR3 is 14 residues. CDR3 in amino acids: CASSIAPDNQPQHF. CDR3 in DNA: TGTGCCAGTAGTATAGCGCCGGACAATCAGCCCCAGCATTTT.

V gene TRBV30 combines with J gene TRBJ1-1, with D unresolved. Germline V gene sequence: CDR1 GTSNPN, CDR2 SVGIG (reference sequence). The CDR3 extends over 10 amino acids. Trimming pared 4 bases from V and 7 bases from J, leaving 7 bases between. The CDR3 protein is CAWKLHEAFF. The CDR3 bases are TGTGCCTGGAAACTCCATGAAGCTTTCTTT.

V gene TRBV30 combines with J gene TRBJ2-4; 8 bases are shared with TRBD1. Germline CDR1 GTSNPN, CDR2 SVGIG (reference sequence). Trimming removed 6 bases from V and 0 bases from J; junction bases left unmatched: 7. The CDR3 is 15 amino acids. The CDR3 sequence: CACSRGPLAKNIQYF. Written as DNA, the CDR3 is TGTGCCTGTTCCAGGGGGCCCTTAGCCAAAAACATTCAGTACTTC.

In this sample, this clone turned up many times. The rearrangement links TRBV20-1 to TRBJ2-7, with D possibly matching TRBD1 (6 bases). From germline, CDR1 is DFQATT and CDR2 SNEGSKA (reference sequence). V lost 6 bases to trimming and J lost 6 bases, with 24 bases between them. The CDR3 length is 15 residues. CDR3 amino acids: CSARTAQGWDTEQYF. DNA of the CDR3: TGCAGTGCCAGAACCGCACAGGGTTGGGATACCGAGCAGTACTTC.

V gene TRBV30 combines with J gene TRBJ2-7, with 9 bases identical to TRBD1. This CDR3 spans 15 amino acids. With 0 bases clipped from V and 6 bases from J, the junction kept 9 bases outside the gene matches. Germline V gene data show CDR1 as GTSNPN and CDR2 as SVGIG (reference sequence). CDR3 sequence reads: CAWSVQAGTGIEQYF. Here the CDR3 DNA reads TGTGCCTGGAGTGTACAAGCCGGGACAGGGATCGAGCAGTACTTC.

The CDR3 DNA reads TGCAGTGCTAGCGCCCTGCCAGAGAGGGACGAGCAGTACTTC. Protein: CSASALPERDEQYF. The V call is TRBV20-1, the J call TRBJ2-7; D might be TRBD2 (5 bases). The germline V gene has CDR1 DFQATT and CDR2 SNEGSKA (reference sequence). This CDR3 has 14 residues. Trimming took off 3 bases at V and 5 bases at J, with 17 bases between the two ends.

This clone appeared a few times. V gene TRBV6-1 combines with J gene TRBJ2-5, with 10 bases that match TRBD1. Germline CDR1 reads MNHNS; CDR2 reads SASEGT. V lost 4 bases and J lost 3; bases outside the gene matches: 8. This CDR3 is built from 16 residues. The CDR3 spells CASSAIPGQGKETQYF. Here the CDR3 DNA reads TGTGCCAGCAGTGCCATTCCGGGACAGGGGAAAGAGACCCAGTACTTC.

This clone is labeled as medium-sized. V usage is TRBV27 and J usage is TRBJ2-7; a weak D match, TRBD1 (6 bases). Germline values: CDR1 MNHEY, CDR2 SMNVEV (reference sequence). With 6 bases removed from V and 0 bases from J, the gap between germline ends came to 15 bases. The CDR3 covers 15 residues. This chain's CDR3 is CASSETGSYSYEQYF. The CDR3 nucleotides are TGTGCCAGCAGCGAAACAGGGTCTTACTCCTACGAGCAGTACTTC.

This clone was seen repeatedly, ten times or more. Here the CDR3 reads CASSQGGTSTDTQYF. Written as DNA, the CDR3 is TGTGCCAGCAGTCAGGGGGGGACTAGCACAGATACGCAGTATTTT. The rearrangement links TRBV11-3 to TRBJ2-3; either TRBD1 or TRBD2 may fit D (7 bases each). CDR3 length: 15 residues. Looked up from germline, CDR1 is SGHNT and CDR2 is YENEEA. The V end lost 6 bases, the J end lost 0 bases, and 13 bases lay between the germline ends.

This chain links TRBV27 with TRBJ1-6; TRBD1 matches at 9 bases. The length of the CDR3 is 15 residues. V lost 5 bases and J lost 8; bases outside the gene matches: 7. The germline CDR1 and CDR2 sequences are MNHEY and SMNVEV (reference sequence). The CDR3 nucleotides read TGTGCCAGCAGTGATTCGGACAGGGGCTATTCACCCCTCCACTTT. Translating gives CASSDSDRGYSPLHF.

This sequence joins TRBV9 and TRBJ2-1; D is ambiguous. CDR1 SGDLS and CDR2 YYNGEE come from the germline V gene. Trimming took 2 bases from V and 7 from J, leaving 13 bases between them. This CDR3 comprises 14 residues. The CDR3 DNA follows: TGTGCCAGCAGCGTTAGCCCGGTGGCGAATGAGCAGTTCTTC. This codes for CASSVSPVANEQFF.

This clone has more than one count but fewer than ten. This chain joins TRBV28 and TRBJ1-5; D perhaps matches TRBD1 (5 bases). The CDR3 length is 15 residues. Germline V gene sequence: CDR1 MDHEN, CDR2 SYDVKM. Between the trimmed V and J ends, which lost 7 bases and 2 bases, there was a span of 15 bases. The CDR3 DNA reads as TGTGCCAGCAACTTTGGTGGGGACGGCAATCAGCCCCAGCATTTT. Encoded protein: CASNFGGDGNQPQHF.

By sample fraction, this clone is medium-sized. The V and J genes are TRBV2 and TRBJ1-6, with 9 bases matching TRBD1. Germline CDR1 is SNHLY and CDR2 is FYNNEI. The CDR3 sequence is 15 residues long. With 7 bases clipped from V and 6 bases from J, the junction kept 7 bases outside the gene matches. CDR3: CASTFPQGANSPLHF. In nucleotides, the CDR3 is TGTGCCAGCACGTTCCCACAGGGGGCTAATTCACCCCTCCACTTT.

This clone has more than one count but fewer than ten. The germline gene is not matched at one end of the junction; a read error may be the cause. The chain recombines TRBV27 with TRBJ2-7; 10 nucleotides line up with TRBD2. CDR1 and CDR2 (germline): MNHEY, SMNVEV (reference sequence). The CDR3 covers 14 residues. CDR3 sequence: CASSSGLAVKEQYF. Written as DNA, the CDR3 is TGTGCCAGCAGTTCTGGACTAGCGGTAAAAGAGCAGTATTTC.

Ten or more counts support this clone. The chain employs TRBV6-4 and TRBJ2-7, with TRBD2 matching over 7 bases. Germline V gives CDR1 MRHNA, CDR2 SNTAGT. V lost 5 bases and J lost 5; bases outside the gene matches: 18. CDR3 length: 17 residues. CDR3: CASSPNPGLGLTHEQYF. CDR3 bases: TGTGCCAGCAGTCCCAACCCCGGACTAGGATTGACCCACGAGCAGTACTTC.